The rows below give T cell receptor beta chains drawn from one sample of a study of blood T cell repertoires in COVID-19. The assay was immunoSEQ multiplex PCR, and TCRdb's table has in-frame clones only and misses some. The data show about 120,000 clones, around four fifths seen once. The sample comprised peripheral blood. These receptors were taken from a man of 80 years or more with active or convalescent COVID-19. The CDR3 runs from the conserved cysteine through the conserved F or W. Each record gives: J gene, clone size, D gene, V gene, CDR3 protein, CDR3 DNA. A D gene is named only where the DNA matches it firmly. Size is stated for part of the rows, as once, few or many counts, or as a class when the clone is expanded.

J: TRBJ2-1
size: -
D: TRBD2
V: TRBV6-5
CDR3: CASSYGLAGYNEQFF
DNA: TGTGCCAGCAGTTACGGTCTAGCGGGGTACAATGAGCAGTTCTTC

J: TRBJ1-1
size: -
D: TRBD1
V: TRBV5-6
CDR3: CASSYGTGGTEAFF
DNA: TGTGCCAGCAGCTACGGGACAGGGGGCACTGAAGCTTTCTTT

J: TRBJ2-5
size: -
D: TRBD2
V: TRBV5-1
CDR3: CASSSGTSGSEETQYF
DNA: TGCGCCAGCAGCTCCGGGACTAGCGGCAGTGAGGAGACCCAGTACTTC

J: TRBJ1-1
size: once
D: -
V: TRBV20-1
CDR3: CSAGETTGNTEAFF
DNA: TGCAGTGCTGGTGAAACGACAGGGAACACTGAAGCTTTCTTT

J: TRBJ2-2
size: -
D: -
V: TRBV9
CDR3: CASSEGLRDTGELFF
DNA: TGTGCCAGCAGCGAAGGACTAAGGGACACCGGGGAGCTGTTTTTT

J: TRBJ1-3
size: -
D: -
V: TRBV10-2
CDR3: CASGTFDTIYF
DNA: TGCGCCAGCGGGACATTTGACACCATATATTTT

J: TRBJ2-3
size: -
D: -
V: TRBV3-1/TRBV3-2
CDR3: CASKVLGEPTDTQYF
DNA: TGTGCCAGCAAGGTCCTGGGAGAACCCACAGATACGCAGTATTTT

J: TRBJ1-5
size: -
D: -
V: TRBV7-4
CDR3: CASSHHQGRQVAWRGNQPQHF
DNA: TGTGCCAGCAGCCACCACCAAGGGAGACAGGTTGCTTGGAGAGGGAATCAGCCCCAGCATTTT

J: TRBJ1-5
size: -
D: -
V: TRBV7-8
CDR3: CASSLMRDQPQHF
DNA: TGTGCCAGCAGCTTAATGAGGGATCAGCCCCAGCATTTT

J: TRBJ2-7
size: -
D: -
V: TRBV12-5
CDR3: CASGLQSRWKYEQYF
DNA: TGTGCTAGTGGTTTACAGTCGCGCTGGAAGTACGAGCAGTACTTC

J: TRBJ1-2
size: -
D: -
V: TRBV19
CDR3: CAKRRGGSNYGYTF
DNA: TGTGCCAAACGCCGCGGGGGATCTAACTATGGCTACACCTTC

J: TRBJ2-6
size: -
D: TRBD1
V: TRBV10-3
CDR3: CAISDGGQGSSGANVLTF
DNA: TGTGCCATCAGTGACGGGGGACAGGGGAGCTCTGGGGCCAACGTCCTGACTTTC

J: TRBJ2-3
size: -
D: TRBD2
V: TRBV27
CDR3: CASRDPERGGGTDTQYF
DNA: TGTGCCAGCAGGGACCCCGAGCGCGGGGGAGGCACAGATACGCAGTATTTT

J: TRBJ2-1
size: -
D: TRBD2
V: TRBV5-1
CDR3: CASSLAAGVPGEQFF
DNA: TGCGCCAGCAGCTTGGCGGCGGGGGTGCCTGGTGAGCAGTTCTTC

J: TRBJ2-5
size: -
D: TRBD1
V: TRBV5-1
CDR3: CASSLNTGGQETQYF
DNA: TGCGCCAGCAGCTTGAATACAGGGGGACAAGAGACCCAGTACTTC

J: TRBJ2-1
size: -
D: -
V: TRBV28
CDR3: CAIKPGGLPNEQFF
DNA: TGTGCCATCAAGCCCGGGGGGCTCCCCAATGAGCAGTTCTTC

J: TRBJ1-1
size: -
D: -
V: TRBV5-8
CDR3: CASSLVDRSTEAFF
DNA: TGTGCCAGCAGCTTGGTAGATCGGAGCACTGAAGCTTTCTTT

J: TRBJ2-5
size: -
D: TRBD2
V: TRBV5-4
CDR3: CASSWTSSNQETQYF
DNA: TGTGCCAGCAGCTGGACTAGCTCCAACCAAGAGACCCAGTACTTC

J: TRBJ2-2
size: -
D: TRBD1
V: TRBV6-5
CDR3: CASTQDRGVTGELFF
DNA: TGTGCCAGCACCCAGGACAGGGGGGTCACCGGGGAGCTGTTTTTT

J: TRBJ2-5
size: -
D: TRBD1
V: TRBV10-2
CDR3: CASTGTAAETQYF
DNA: TGCGCCAGCACCGGGACAGCGGCAGAGACCCAGTACTTC

J: TRBJ2-1
size: -
D: TRBD1
V: TRBV19
CDR3: CASSTGQGNNEQFF
DNA: TGTGCCAGTAGTACGGGACAGGGTAACAATGAGCAGTTCTTC

J: TRBJ2-2
size: -
D: -
V: TRBV4-1
CDR3: CASSQARGNTGELFF
DNA: TGCGCCAGCAGCCAGGCCAGGGGAAACACCGGGGAGCTGTTTTTT

J: TRBJ1-4
size: -
D: -
V: TRBV12-2
CDR3: CASRTRQGAREKLFF
DNA: TGTGCAAGTCGCACAAGACAGGGGGCACGTGAAAAACTGTTTTTT

J: TRBJ1-2
size: -
D: TRBD1
V: TRBV4-3
CDR3: CASSRGQGMEGYTF
DNA: TGCGCCAGCAGCCGCGGACAGGGGATGGAGGGCTACACCTTC

J: TRBJ2-3
size: -
D: TRBD1
V: TRBV6-5
CDR3: CASSSPGQGANTQYF
DNA: TGTGCCAGCAGTTCCCCGGGACAGGGGGCGAATACGCAGTATTTT

J: TRBJ2-2
size: -
D: TRBD2
V: TRBV27
CDR3: CASTSGAAGELFF
DNA: TGTGCCAGCACCAGCGGGGCCGCCGGGGAGCTGTTTTTT